This TCR beta chain is from a study of CD4 T cells in relation to SARS-CoV-2 and coronaviruses. The overall study: After roughly ten days of antigen culture, PBMC TCR beta CDR3s were sequenced. The HLA restriction of the shared crossreactive spike epitopes was mapped.

Study observations and caveats: According to naive versus memory sequencing, detected responses are memory recall, not newly primed. Around 62% of donors had memory CD4+ clonotypes crossrecognizing SARS-CoV-2 and common cold coronavirus spike.

Germline-derived CDR1 and CDR2 are MGHRA and YSYEKL. The CDR3 has 17 residues. J was trimmed by 4 bases and V by 1 base; bases with no gene match: 6. The data were produced by immunoSEQ multiplex PCR, yet TCRdb's version contains in-frame clones alone and is incomplete. The sample contains just over 35,000 clones, about 79% of which appear only once. As regards this clone: Its cognate antigen is unknown.

The sample consisted of naive CD4+ T cells from PBMCs, cultured in vitro. The subset was: naive CD4+ T cells isolated by negative enrichment. The chain employs TRBV4-1 and TRBJ2-1; 11 nucleotides line up with TRBD2. The sequence was collected from an adult with COVID-19. The CDR3 region is CASSQGLAGGVYNEQFF. The DNA of the CDR3 is TGCGCCAGCAGCCAAGGCTTAGCGGGAGGGGTTTACAATGAGCAGTTCTTC.